This T cell receptor (beta chain) comes out of a study of identical twins. Study-level points and caveats: Compared with unrelated sharing, twin-shared out-of-frame alpha sequences had more low-probability sequences. Abundant beta clonotypes from cord blood bore fewer insertions; memory repertoires lacked this pattern. Twin pairs had excess sharing that was weaker in beta out-of-frame sequences. These conclusions were based on statistical analysis (cross-sectional, not following the same donors).

Ten or more counts support this clonotype. As yet, its antigen is unknown. TCRdb reanalysed the 5' RACE reads using MiXCR and keeps one entry per CDR3 protein. The data hold nearly 650,000 distinct CDR3 sequences, with around 7.5% observed a single time. J gave up 5 bases and V 3 bases, and 7 bases lay outside the gene matches. CDR3 length: 16 residues. Germline CDR1 is SGDLS and CDR2 is YYNGEE. This same sample was also part of a study on yellow fever vaccine responses in identical twins.

This clonotype was obtained from a woman aged 18-30 years in good health. The specimen sequenced was PBMCs. The V call is TRBV9, the J call TRBJ2-2, with 10 bases matching TRBD1. In DNA form, the CDR3 reads TGTGCCAGCAGCGCTCAACCGGGACAGGGGACCGGGGAGCTGTTTTTT. Protein sequence: CASSAQPGQGTGELFF.